One and the same sample provided the 20 T cell receptor beta chains below, sequenced in a study of read filtering for tumor transcriptome and immune sequencing. The library was built from about 0.4 ug RNA with molecular barcoded adaptors for alpha/delta and beta/gamma chains. From the reads, TCRdb called clonotypes with MiXCR, one entry per CDR3 protein. Of roughly 18,000 distinct CDR3 sequences in the sample, approximately 20% were seen once. Material for sequencing was a population of CD138-negative cells sorted from bone marrow. Source of these receptors: a donor over 35 with multiple myeloma.

This clonotype has at least ten counts. The genes are TRBV18 and TRBJ2-3; TRBD2 aligns across 9 bases. Germline V lookup: CDR1 KGHSH, CDR2 LQKENI. V lost 2 bases, J lost 4 bases, and 4 bases stayed unmatched. The CDR3 sequence is 15 residues long. In nucleotides, the CDR3 is TGTGCCAGCTCACCAGGGACTAGCTTTGCAGATACGCAGTATTTT. It specifies CASSPGTSFADTQYF.

This clonotype is labeled as medium-sized (0.01 to 0.1%). A junction boundary mismatches the germline segment, possibly from a read error. The chain is built from TRBV7-7 and TRBJ2-3, with D perhaps TRBD1 (6 bases). The CDR3 has 17 residues. Germline-derived CDR1 and CDR2 are SSHAT and FNYEAQ (reference sequence). The DNA of the CDR3 is TGTGCTAGCAGCTCCTCACAGGGTTGGGGCCCCCCAGATACGCAGTATTTT. It translates to CASSSSQGWGPPDTQYF.

This chain connects TRBV7-9 to TRBJ2-1; a weak D match, TRBD1 (6 bases). This CDR3 spans 16 amino acids. Per the germline V gene, CDR1 is SEHNR and CDR2 is FQNEAQ (reference sequence). V gave up 1 base and J gave up 4 bases, with 14 bases separating them. This CDR3 is CASSLGGPGEYNEQFF. CDR3 DNA sequence: TGTGCCAGCAGCTTAGGCGGGCCAGGGGAGTACAATGAGCAGTTCTTC.

At least ten counts were recorded for this clonotype. The junction and the germline gene differ at one end; a read error may be behind it. This chain's CDR3 is CSVGGQGRTLPAF. As DNA, the CDR3 is TGCAGCGTTGGAGGGCAGGGACGTACCTTACCGGCCTTC. The rearrangement joins TRBV29-1 to TRBJ2-7; D possibly matches TRBD1 or TRBD2 (5 bases each). Germline loops: CDR1 SQVTM, CDR2 ANQGSEA. This CDR3 is 13 amino acids long.

The rearrangement links TRBV28 to TRBJ2-2; no definite D call. CDR1 and CDR2 from the germline V gene are MDHEN and SYDVKM. Trimming left V 5 bases short and J 7 bases short, with 11 bases between. This CDR3 spans 13 amino acids. The CDR3 region has the DNA TGTGCCAGCAGTATATCGGTTCTCGGGGAGCTGTTTTTT. Its protein is CASSISVLGELFF.

Of note for this clonotype: An end of the junction differs from the germline gene, which may be a read error. The chain has TRBV3-1 and TRBJ1-1; D call uncertain. The V gene's germline CDR1 is LGHDT and CDR2 YNNKEL (reference sequence). The CDR3 runs to 14 residues. The CDR3 spells CVSSQGGLNTEAFF. The CDR3, as DNA: TGTGTCAGCAGCCAAGGAGGCTTGAACACTGAAGCTTTCTTT.

The chain has TRBV28 and TRBJ2-7; unclear D gene. The V and J ends lost 5 bases and 6 bases respectively, with 11 bases between them. This CDR3 spans 12 amino acids. From germline, CDR1 is MDHEN and CDR2 SYDVKM. CDR3 DNA sequence: TGTGCCAGCAGTACCCCATGCCTCGAGCAGTACTTC. Its protein is CASSTPCLEQYF. Full variable domain (remainder filled in from reference TRBV28 and TRBJ2-7): DVKVTQSSRYLVKRTGEKVFLECVQDMDHENMFWYRQDPGLGLRLIYFSYDVKMKEKGDIPEGYSVSREKKERFSLILESASTNQTSMYLCASSTPCLEQYFGPGTRLTVT.

Regarding this clonotype: A read error may produce the germline difference seen at one junction end. The chain employs TRBV28 and TRBJ1-1; 7 bases are a match to TRBD1. The CDR3 has 13 amino acids. Germline CDR1 MDHEN, CDR2 SYDVKM. The CDR3 bases are TGTGCCAGCAGGCGCGGGACAGCAACTGAAGCTCTCTTT. Residues: CASRRGTATEALF.

This clonotype showed up just a few times. The genes are TRBV20-1 and TRBJ2-4, with 11 bases that match TRBD2. The CDR3 loop spans 14 amino acids. CDR1 is DFQATT and CDR2 is SNEGSKA in the germline V gene (reference sequence). Trimming at V came to 1 base and at J to 6 bases, leaving 2 bases not matched to a gene. CDR3 nucleotide sequence: TGCAGTGCTAGAGTTAGCGGGAGGGCAAACATTCAGTACTTC. It specifies CSARVSGRANIQYF.

This clonotype has a count of ten or more. The chain has TRBV29-1 and TRBJ2-2, with D hard to call. V shed 2 bases and J shed 6 bases, with 10 bases lying between them. CDR1 and CDR2 from the germline V gene are SQVTM and ANQGSEA. The CDR3 is 13 amino acids. The DNA for the CDR3 is TGCAGCGTTGAACCTCCGAATTCCGGGGAGCTGTTTTTT. Its protein product is CSVEPPNSGELFF.

This chain uses TRBV10-3 with TRBJ2-5; a weak D match, TRBD1 (6 bases). V was pared by 4 bases and J by 2 bases, with 8 bases between. CDR1 and CDR2 (germline): ENHRY, SYGVKD. The length of the CDR3 is 13 residues. CDR3 nucleotides: TGTGCCATCAGTGCTACAGGGCAAGAGACCCAGTACTTC. As protein: CAISATGQETQYF.

This clonotype was seen only a few times. The gene calls are TRBV6-4 and TRBJ2-1; TRBD1 matches at 9 bases. Per the germline V gene, CDR1 is MRHNA and CDR2 is SNTAGT. This CDR3 comprises 15 residues. J lost 3 bases, V lost 0 bases, and 0 bases had no gene match. The CDR3 coding sequence is TGTGCCAGCAGTGACTCGACAGGGGGCTACAATGAGCAGTTCTTC. It specifies CASSDSTGGYNEQFF.

This clonotype was counted ten times or more. The chain combines TRBV7-9 with TRBJ1-4, with D uncertain. Looked up from germline, CDR1 is SEHNR and CDR2 is FQNEAQ (reference sequence). CDR3 length: 14 amino acids. V dropped 4 bases and J dropped 5 bases, with 11 bases sitting between them. The CDR3 DNA is TGTGCCAGCAGCTCACCAGAGCGCAATGAAAAACTGTTTTTT. Its protein is CASSSPERNEKLFF.

This clonotype was detected once. The chain recombines TRBV29-1 with TRBJ2-1, with D perhaps TRBD2 (5 bases). The germline V and J ends were trimmed by 6 bases and 9 bases, with 15 bases remaining between them. CDR1 SQVTM and CDR2 ANQGSEA come from the germline V gene. This CDR3 is built from 12 residues. CDR3 amino acids: CSVGGSLAEQFF. The CDR3 DNA is TGCAGCGTCGGAGGAAGTTTAGCTGAGCAGTTCTTC.

This clonotype was observed at least ten times. The chain uses TRBV7-2 and TRBJ2-1; 9 nucleotides line up with TRBD2. Germline V gives CDR1 SGHTA, CDR2 FQGNSA. CDR3 length equals 15 residues. Unmatched junction bases numbered 9, after V lost 2 bases and J lost 10 bases. The CDR3 DNA sequence: TGTGCCAGCAGCTTAATGCCTAGCGGGGTTAACGAGCAGTTCTTC. Its translation is CASSLMPSGVNEQFF.

The rearrangement links TRBV28 to TRBJ2-1; D call uncertain. CDR1 and CDR2 from the germline V gene are MDHEN and SYDVKM. This CDR3 contains 14 residues. The V gene lost 5 bases and the J gene lost 7 bases, with 15 bases spanning the gap. CDR3 in amino acids: CASSPRRSVNEQFF. The CDR3 nucleotides are TGTGCCAGCAGTCCCCGGCGGAGCGTGAATGAGCAGTTCTTC.

This clonotype was detected a few times. V is TRBV19 and J is TRBJ2-2, with a possible D match to TRBD1 (6 bases). The CDR3 length is 14 residues. In germline, CDR1 is LNHDA, CDR2 SQIVND (reference sequence). The V and J ends lost 4 bases and 2 bases respectively, with 8 bases between them. The CDR3 spells CASSTGGNTGELFF. The CDR3 DNA is TGTGCCAGTAGTACTGGGGGCAACACCGGGGAGCTGTTTTTT.

In this sample, this clonotype turned up many times. The chain joins TRBV7-2 to TRBJ1-1, with D possibly being TRBD1 (5 bases). Per the germline V gene, CDR1 is SGHTA and CDR2 is FQGNSA. The CDR3 runs to 14 residues. The V and J ends lost 3 bases and 5 bases respectively, with 13 bases between them. CDR3 amino acids: CASSFGLKGTEAFF. The CDR3 nucleotides are TGTGCCAGCAGCTTCGGCCTTAAGGGGACTGAAGCTTTCTTT. Using reference TRBV7-2 and TRBJ1-1 for the parts outside the CDR3, the full variable domain is GAGVSQSPSNKVTEKGKDVELRCDPISGHTALYWYRQSLGQGLEFLIYFQGNSAPDKSGLPSDRFSAERTGGSVSTLTIQRTQQEDSAVYLCASSFGLKGTEAFFGQGTRLTVV.

In its sample, this clonotype is medium-sized. The rearrangement links TRBV28 to TRBJ2-7; weak D call: TRBD1 (6 bases). The CDR3 has 18 residues. V lost 3 bases and J 6 bases, leaving 27 bases between the germline ends. Germline CDR1 and CDR2: MDHEN and SYDVKM. The DNA of the CDR3 is TGTGCCAGCAGTTTTAAGGAACAGGGCCGCGTGTGGGTGCGCGAGCAGTACTTC. Translated: CASSFKEQGRVWVREQYF.

The sample holds one count of this clonotype. The chain combines TRBV3-2 with TRBJ2-1; TRBD2, the table's D call, lacks a check against the DNA. TRBV3-2 is reported as a pseudogene. CDR3 length: 12 residues. CDR3 nucleotide sequence: TGTGCCAGCGGCCAGGGAGGTAATGAGCAGTCCTTC. Translated: CASGQGGNEQSF.